This TCR beta chain is from a study of blood T cell repertoires in COVID-19. Per the germline V gene, CDR1 is SGHTA and CDR2 is FQGTGA. The CDR3 is made up of 16 amino acids. V trimming: 1 base; J trimming: 7 bases; junction bases outside the gene matches: 6. Some clones are missing from TCRdb's copy, which holds only in-frame ones; the method was immunoSEQ multiplex PCR. The sample carries 140,000 or so clones, 85% to 90% recorded once. The origin of this receptor is an older woman with active COVID-19. Sample: peripheral blood. V and J are TRBV7-3 and TRBJ2-1; 11 bases align to TRBD2. CDR3 residues: CASSLSGLAGGNEQFF. CDR3 sequence (DNA): TGTGCCAGCAGCTTAAGTGGGCTAGCGGGAGGAAATGAGCAGTTCTTC.